This TCR beta chain is from a study of molecular identifiers for immune sequencing clone quantification. Study results and limitations: Over 97% of effector molecules, but under 1% in naive cells, were held by clones with more than 20 RNA copies.

The germline gives CDR1 MNHEY, CDR2 SVGEGT. This CDR3 is built from 15 residues. Details on this clonotype: Antigen specificity is unknown. The junction departs from the called germline gene at one end, perhaps through a read error.

TCRdb reprocessed the PCR reads via MiXCR and lists one record per CDR3 protein. This table has about 65,000 distinct CDR3 sequences, around a sixth appearing once. The rearrangement links TRBV6-2 or TRBV6-3 to TRBJ2-7, with 10 bases that match TRBD1. This clonotype originated in a human donor in good health. Some libraries in this study had Jurkat cell RNA spiked in. The sample consisted of naive CD8+ T cells from blood, with Jurkat cell RNA spiked in. Subset indicated: FACS-sorted CD8+CD4-CCR7+CD45RA+ naive T cells. CDR3 amino acids: CASSYWGQGRDERYF. The DNA of the CDR3 is TGTGCCAGCAGTTACTGGGGACAGGGGAGGGACGAGCGGTACTTT.